One TCR beta chain is described in this entry. Its antigen is undetermined. The sample is drawn from a study of beta chain features in type 1 diabetes. Study results and caveats: There were fewer insertions and more deletions at the VDJ junctions of type 1 diabetes patients. Moderate but significant shortening of TCRB CDR3s was recorded in all four CD4+ subsets from Type 1 diabetes patients.

Expressed TCRB transcripts got sequenced, as all isolated RNA was reverse transcribed. Using immunoSEQ multiplex PCR, the repertoire was profiled, and TCRdb retains in-frame clones only, with some absent. The sample holds approximately 16,000 clones, just over 70% seen once. The CDR3 is 12 amino acids. Germline V gene data show CDR1 as ENHRY and CDR2 as SYGVKD. V lost 11 bases, J lost 0 bases, and 9 bases lay in between. The sequenced sample was stem cell memory CD4+ T cells from blood. The sequence was collected from a man younger than 40 with type 1 diabetes. The chain carries TRBV10-3 and TRBJ2-3, with TRBD2 as a possible D gene (5 bases). The CDR3 DNA follows: TGTGCCCTCTGGACTAGCACAGATACGCAGTATTTT. Its translation: CALWTSTDTQYF.